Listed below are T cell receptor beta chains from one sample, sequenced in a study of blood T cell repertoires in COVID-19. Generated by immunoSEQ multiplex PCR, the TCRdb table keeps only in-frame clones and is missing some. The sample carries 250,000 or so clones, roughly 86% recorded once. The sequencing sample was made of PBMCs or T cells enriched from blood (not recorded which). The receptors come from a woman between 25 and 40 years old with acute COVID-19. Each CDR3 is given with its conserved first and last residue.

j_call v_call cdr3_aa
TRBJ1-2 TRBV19 CASSPWGGANDGYTF
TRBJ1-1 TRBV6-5 CASRTGQNTEAFF
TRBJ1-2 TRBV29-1 CSVRQGDGYTF
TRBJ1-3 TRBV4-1 CASSQGRARRRSGNTIYF
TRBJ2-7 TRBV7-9 CASSSGQGYSYEQYF
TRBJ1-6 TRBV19 CASSPQLYNSPLHF
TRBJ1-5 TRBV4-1 CASSERKGALSNQPQHF
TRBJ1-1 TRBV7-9 CASSLGGGGSTEAFF
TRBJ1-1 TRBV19 CASSIEARIMNTEAFF
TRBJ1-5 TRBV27 CASRYRGRGQPQHF
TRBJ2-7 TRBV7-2 CASSLQRNEQYF
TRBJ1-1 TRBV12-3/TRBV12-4 CASSSSNTEAFF
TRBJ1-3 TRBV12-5 CASGLAVTSSGNTIYF
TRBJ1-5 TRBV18 CASSPGTGSNQPQHF
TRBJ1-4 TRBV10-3 CATAQGAGWEKLFF
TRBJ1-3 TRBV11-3 CASSLLGGNTIYF
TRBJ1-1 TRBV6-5 CASIYTMEGALKAFF
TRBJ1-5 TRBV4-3 CASSQGTHSNQPQHF
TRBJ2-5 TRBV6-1 CASSELTGAGETQYF
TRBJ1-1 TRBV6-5 CASTSSRSGGTEAFF
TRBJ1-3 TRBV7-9 CASSPSGGNTIYF
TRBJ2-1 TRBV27 CASSLLVGTSGANEQFF
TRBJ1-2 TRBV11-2 CASSFTGTGRGYTF
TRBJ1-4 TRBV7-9 CASSYDRGVNEKLFF
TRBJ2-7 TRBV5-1 CASSVRDRVNEQYF
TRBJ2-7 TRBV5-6 CASSSSRDRVKGSYEQYF
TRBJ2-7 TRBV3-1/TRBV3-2 CASSQGASGGYEQYF
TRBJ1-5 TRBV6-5 CASSYSGQGDQPQHF
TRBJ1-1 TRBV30 CAFRLLAMNTEAFF
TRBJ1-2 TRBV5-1 CASSPMGGEYGYGYTF
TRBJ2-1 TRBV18 CASSPRIDRSNEQFF
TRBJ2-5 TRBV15 CATSIRLGGGETQYF